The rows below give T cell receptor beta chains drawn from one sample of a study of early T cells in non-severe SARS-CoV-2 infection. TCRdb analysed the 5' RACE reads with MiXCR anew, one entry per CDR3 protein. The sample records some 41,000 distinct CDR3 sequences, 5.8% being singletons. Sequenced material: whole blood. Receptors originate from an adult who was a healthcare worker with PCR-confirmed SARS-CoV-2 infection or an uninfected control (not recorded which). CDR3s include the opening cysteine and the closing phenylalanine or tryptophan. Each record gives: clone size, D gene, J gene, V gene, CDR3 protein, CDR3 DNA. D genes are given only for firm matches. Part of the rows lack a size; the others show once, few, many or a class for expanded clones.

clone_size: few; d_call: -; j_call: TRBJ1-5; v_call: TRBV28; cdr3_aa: CASRQLNQPQHF; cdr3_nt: TGTGCCAGCAGACAATTAAATCAGCCCCAGCATTTT
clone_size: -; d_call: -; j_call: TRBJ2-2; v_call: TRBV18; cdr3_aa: CASSPPATSGELFF; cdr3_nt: TGTGCCAGCTCACCACCGGCCACCTCCGGGGAGCTGTTTTTT
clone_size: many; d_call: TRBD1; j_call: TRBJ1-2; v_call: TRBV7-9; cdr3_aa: CASSLDGTGLGYTF; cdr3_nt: TGTGCCAGCAGCTTAGACGGGACAGGGCTAGGCTACACCTTC
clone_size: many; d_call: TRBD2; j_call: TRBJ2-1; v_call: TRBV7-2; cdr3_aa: CASSYLAGGRYNEQFF; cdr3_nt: TGTGCCAGCAGCTACCTAGCGGGAGGGCGGTACAATGAGCAGTTCTTC
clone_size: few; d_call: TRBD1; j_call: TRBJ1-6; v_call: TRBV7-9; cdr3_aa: CASSLAPPGQGLRNSPLHF; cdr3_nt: TGTGCCAGCAGCTTGGCCCCTCCGGGACAGGGATTGAGGAATTCACCCCTCCACTTT
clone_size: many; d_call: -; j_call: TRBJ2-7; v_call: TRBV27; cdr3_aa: CASSTDSSPGYEQYF; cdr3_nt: TGTGCCAGCAGTACGGACAGTTCCCCTGGGTACGAGCAGTACTTC
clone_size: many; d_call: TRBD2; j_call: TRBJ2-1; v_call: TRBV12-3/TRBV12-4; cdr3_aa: CASSGLAGGTGVQFF; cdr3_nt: TGTGCCAGCAGCGGACTAGCGGGAGGAACGGGGGTGCAGTTCTTC
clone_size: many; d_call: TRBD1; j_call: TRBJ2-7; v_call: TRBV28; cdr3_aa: CASQPGQASYEQYF; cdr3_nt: TGTGCCAGCCAACCGGGACAGGCCTCCTACGAGCAGTACTTC
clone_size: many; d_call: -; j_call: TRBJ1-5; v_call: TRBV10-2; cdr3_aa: CASSPGGQPQHF; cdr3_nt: TGCGCCAGCAGTCCGGGCGGACAGCCCCAGCATTTT
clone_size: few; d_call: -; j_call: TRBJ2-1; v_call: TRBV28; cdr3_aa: CASSRDFPSEQFF; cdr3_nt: TGTGCCAGCAGTAGGGATTTTCCGAGTGAGCAGTTCTTC
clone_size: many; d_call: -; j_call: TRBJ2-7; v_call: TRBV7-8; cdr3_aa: CASSEGTADEQYF; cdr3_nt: TGTGCCAGCAGCGAAGGGACCGCCGACGAGCAGTACTTC
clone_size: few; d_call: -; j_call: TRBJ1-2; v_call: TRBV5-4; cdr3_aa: CASSPSAAARGYTF; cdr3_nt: TGTGCCAGCAGCCCGTCGGCGGCAGCCCGTGGCTACACCTTC
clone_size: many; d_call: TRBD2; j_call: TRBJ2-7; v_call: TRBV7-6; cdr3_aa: CASSSLGTSVQSEQYF; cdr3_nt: TGTGCCAGCAGCTCCCTAGGGACTAGCGTTCAATCCGAGCAGTACTTC
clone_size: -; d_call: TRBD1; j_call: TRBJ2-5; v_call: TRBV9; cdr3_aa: CASSVWGQVQETQYF; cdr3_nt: TGTGCCAGCAGCGTATGGGGACAGGTTCAAGAGACCCAGTACTTC
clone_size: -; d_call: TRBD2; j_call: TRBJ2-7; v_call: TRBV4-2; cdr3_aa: CASSQDSGKPYEQYF; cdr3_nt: TGTGCCAGCAGCCAAGATAGCGGGAAGCCCTACGAGCAGTACTTC
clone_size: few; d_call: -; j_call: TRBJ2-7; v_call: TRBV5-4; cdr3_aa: CASSLDRPREQYF; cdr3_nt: TGTGCCAGCAGCTTGGACAGGCCGAGGGAGCAGTACTTC
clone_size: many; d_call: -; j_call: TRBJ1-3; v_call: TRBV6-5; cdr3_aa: CASPGPAVWNTIYF; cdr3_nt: TGTGCCAGTCCGGGTCCAGCGGTTTGGAACACCATATATTTT
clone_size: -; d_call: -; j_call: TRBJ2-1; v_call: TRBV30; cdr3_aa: CAWHSPGNEQFF; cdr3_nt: TGTGCCTGGCACTCTCCTGGCAATGAGCAGTTCTTC
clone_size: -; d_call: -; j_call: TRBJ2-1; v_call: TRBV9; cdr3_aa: CASSALHEPTDEQFF; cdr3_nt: TGTGCCAGCAGCGCCCTCCATGAGCCCACAGATGAGCAGTTCTTC
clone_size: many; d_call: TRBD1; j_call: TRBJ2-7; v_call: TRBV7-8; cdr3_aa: CASSLTGAEQYF; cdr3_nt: TGTGCCAGCAGCCTAACAGGGGCCGAGCAGTACTTC
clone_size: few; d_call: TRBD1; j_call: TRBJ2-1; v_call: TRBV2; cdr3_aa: CASTNRGLGYNEQFF; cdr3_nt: TGTGCCAGCACCAACAGGGGGCTCGGCTACAATGAGCAGTTCTTC
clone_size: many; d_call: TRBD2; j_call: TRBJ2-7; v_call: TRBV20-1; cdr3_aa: CSARSSGGYEQYF; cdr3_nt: TGCAGTGCTAGGTCTAGCGGGGGGTACGAGCAGTACTTC
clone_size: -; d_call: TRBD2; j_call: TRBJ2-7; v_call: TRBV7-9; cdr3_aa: CASSVPLAGLGKGEQYF; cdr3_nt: TGTGCCAGCAGCGTCCCGCTAGCGGGGCTAGGTAAGGGCGAGCAGTACTTC
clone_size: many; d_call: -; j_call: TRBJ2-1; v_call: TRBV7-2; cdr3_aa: CASSLRNEQFF; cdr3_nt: TGTGCCAGCAGCTTGAGGAATGAGCAGTTCTTC
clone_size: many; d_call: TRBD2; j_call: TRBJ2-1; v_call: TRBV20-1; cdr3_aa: CSASGTSALVVYNEQFF; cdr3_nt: TGCAGTGCTTCCGGGACTAGCGCGCTGGTGGTCTACAATGAGCAGTTCTTC
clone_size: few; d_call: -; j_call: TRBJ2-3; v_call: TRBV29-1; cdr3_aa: CSVERGRGTDTQYF; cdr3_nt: TGCAGCGTTGAGCGAGGGAGGGGGACAGATACGCAGTATTTT
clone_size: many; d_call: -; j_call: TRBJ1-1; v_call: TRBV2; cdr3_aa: CASSQGQTDMTF; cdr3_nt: TGTGCCAGCAGTCAAGGACAGACCGATATGACCTTT
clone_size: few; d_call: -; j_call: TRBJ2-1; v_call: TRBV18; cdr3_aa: CASSPPAGGNEQFF; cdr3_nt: TGTGCCAGCTCACCACCGGCAGGCGGGAATGAGCAGTTCTTC
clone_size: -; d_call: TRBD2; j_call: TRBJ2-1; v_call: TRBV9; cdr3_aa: CASSVGLAAYNEQFF; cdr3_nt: TGTGCCAGCAGCGTAGGCCTAGCGGCCTACAATGAGCAGTTCTTC
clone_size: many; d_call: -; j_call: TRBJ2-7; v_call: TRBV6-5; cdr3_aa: CASRLSGTYEQYF; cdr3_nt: TGTGCCAGCAGACTGTCTGGCACCTACGAGCAGTACTTC
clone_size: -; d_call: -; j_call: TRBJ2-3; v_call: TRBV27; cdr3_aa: CASSLYPSAGAQYF; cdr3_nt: TGTGCCAGCAGTTTATACCCGTCCGCAGGGGCGCAGTATTTT
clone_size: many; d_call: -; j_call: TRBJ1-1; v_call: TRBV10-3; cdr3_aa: CAIREGLNTEAFF; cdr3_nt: TGTGCCATCAGGGAGGGTCTGAACACTGAAGCTTTCTTT
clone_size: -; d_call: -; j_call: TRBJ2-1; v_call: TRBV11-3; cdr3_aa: CASSLGGTNPSYNEQFF; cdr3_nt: TGTGCCAGCAGCCTAGGGGGTACCAATCCCTCCTACAATGAGCAGTTCTTC
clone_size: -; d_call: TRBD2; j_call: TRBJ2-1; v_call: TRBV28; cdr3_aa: CASSSPEGLAAYNEQFF; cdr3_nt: TGTGCCAGCAGTTCCCCCGAGGGACTAGCGGCCTACAATGAGCAGTTCTTC
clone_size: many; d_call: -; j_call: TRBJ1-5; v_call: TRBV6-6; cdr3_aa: CASSWTVPLSPSHQPQHF; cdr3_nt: TGTGCCAGCAGCTGGACAGTTCCCCTCTCGCCAAGCCATCAGCCCCAGCATTTT
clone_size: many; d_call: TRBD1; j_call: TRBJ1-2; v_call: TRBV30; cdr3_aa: CARTGGMEDYGYTF; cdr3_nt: TGTGCCCGGACAGGGGGCATGGAGGACTATGGCTACACCTTC
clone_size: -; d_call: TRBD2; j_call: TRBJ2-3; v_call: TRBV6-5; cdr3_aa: CASSYVLAGSSSTDTQYF; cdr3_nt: TGTGCCAGCAGTTATGTCCTAGCGGGGTCATCTAGCACAGATACGCAGTATTTT
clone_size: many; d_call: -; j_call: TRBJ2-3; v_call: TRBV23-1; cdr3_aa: CASSQWGRTSTDTQYF; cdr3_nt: TGCGCCAGCAGCCAGTGGGGTCGTACTAGCACAGATACGCAGTATTTT
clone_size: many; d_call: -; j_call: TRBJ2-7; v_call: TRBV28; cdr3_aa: CASSLFSWERYF; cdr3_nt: TGTGCCAGCAGTTTATTTTCGTGGGAGCGATACTTC
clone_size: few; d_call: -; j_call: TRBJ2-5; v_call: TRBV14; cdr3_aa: CASSRLGLQETQYF; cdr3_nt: TGTGCCAGCAGCCGACTGGGCCTCCAAGAGACCCAGTACTTC
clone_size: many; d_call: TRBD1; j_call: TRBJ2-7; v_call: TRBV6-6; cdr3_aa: CASSYLTQGVGEQYF; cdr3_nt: TGTGCCAGCAGTTACTTAACCCAGGGGGTAGGCGAGCAGTACTTC
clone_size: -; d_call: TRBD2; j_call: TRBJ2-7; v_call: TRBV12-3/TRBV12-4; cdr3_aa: CASSPPWGSGSGSYEQYF; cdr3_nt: TGTGCCAGCAGTCCCCCCTGGGGTAGCGGGAGTGGATCCTACGAGCAGTACTTC
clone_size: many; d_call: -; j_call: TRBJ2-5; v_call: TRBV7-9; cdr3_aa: CASSRSPWAETQYF; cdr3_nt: TGTGCCAGCAGCCGCTCCCCCTGGGCCGAGACCCAGTACTTC
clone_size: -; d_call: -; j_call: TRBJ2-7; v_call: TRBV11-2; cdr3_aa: CASRLLGEQYF; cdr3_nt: TGTGCCAGCCGCCTCCTAGGGGAGCAGTACTTC
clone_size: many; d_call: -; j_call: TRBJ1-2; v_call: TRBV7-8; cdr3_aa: CASSLGFSLYGYTF; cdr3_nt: TGTGCCAGCAGCTTAGGGTTCAGTCTCTATGGCTACACCTTC
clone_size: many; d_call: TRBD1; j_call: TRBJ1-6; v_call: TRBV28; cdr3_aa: CASSRDRNSPLHF; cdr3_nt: TGTGCCAGCAGCCGGGACAGGAATTCACCCCTCCACTTT
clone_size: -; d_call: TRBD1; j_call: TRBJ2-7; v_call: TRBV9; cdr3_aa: CASSVRTGGYEQYF; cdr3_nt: TGTGCCAGCAGCGTAAGGACAGGGGGCTACGAGCAGTACTTC
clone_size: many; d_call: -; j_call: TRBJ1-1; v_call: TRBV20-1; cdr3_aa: CSASRDSRDWSEAFF; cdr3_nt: TGCAGTGCTAGCCGGGACTCCAGGGATTGGTCTGAAGCTTTCTTT
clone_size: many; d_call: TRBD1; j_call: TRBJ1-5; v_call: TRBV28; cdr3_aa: CASSLSRTGGKPQHF; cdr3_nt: TGTGCCAGCAGTTTATCTCGGACAGGGGGTAAGCCCCAGCATTTT
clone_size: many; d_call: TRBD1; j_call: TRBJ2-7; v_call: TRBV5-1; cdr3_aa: CASSPGQGAYEQYF; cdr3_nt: TGCGCCAGCAGCCCGGGACAGGGGGCCTACGAGCAGTACTTC
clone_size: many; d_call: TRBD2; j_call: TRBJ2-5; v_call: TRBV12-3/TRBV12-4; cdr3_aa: CASSELAGVQETQYF; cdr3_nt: TGTGCCAGCAGTGAACTAGCGGGGGTCCAAGAGACCCAGTACTTC
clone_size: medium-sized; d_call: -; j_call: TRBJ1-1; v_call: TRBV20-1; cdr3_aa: CSAPTGRGVTEAFF; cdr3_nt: TGCAGTGCCCCTACTGGCAGGGGAGTCACTGAAGCTTTCTTT
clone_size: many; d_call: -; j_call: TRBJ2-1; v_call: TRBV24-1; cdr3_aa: CATSDLTGRKFF; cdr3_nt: TGTGCCACCAGTGATTTGACAGGGAGGAAGTTCTTC
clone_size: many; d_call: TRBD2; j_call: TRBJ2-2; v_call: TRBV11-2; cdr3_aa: CASSKVSGRNTGELFF; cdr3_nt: TGTGCCAGCAGCAAGGTTAGCGGGAGGAACACCGGGGAGCTGTTTTTT
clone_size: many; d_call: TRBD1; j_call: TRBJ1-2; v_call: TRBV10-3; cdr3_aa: CAIRGQGEKYGYTF; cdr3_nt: TGTGCCATCAGGGGACAGGGAGAGAAGTATGGCTACACCTTC
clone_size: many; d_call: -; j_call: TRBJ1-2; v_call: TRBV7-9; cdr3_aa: CASSLDSYGYTF; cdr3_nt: TGTGCCAGCAGCTTAGACAGTTATGGCTACACCTTC
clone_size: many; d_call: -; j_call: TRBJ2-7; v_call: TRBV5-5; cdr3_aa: CASSAGTGSTYEQYF; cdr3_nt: TGTGCCAGCAGCGCCGGGACTGGCTCGACCTACGAGCAGTACTTC
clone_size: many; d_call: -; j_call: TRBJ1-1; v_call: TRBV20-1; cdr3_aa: CSAGRNTEAFF; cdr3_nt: TGCAGTGCTGGTAGGAACACTGAAGCTTTCTTT
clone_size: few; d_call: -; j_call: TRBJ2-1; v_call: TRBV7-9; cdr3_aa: CASSTGKYNEQFF; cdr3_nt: TGTGCCAGCAGTACCGGGAAATACAATGAGCAGTTCTTC